The 17 T cell receptor beta chains below come from one sample, sequenced in a study of human T cells and chemical hapten exposure. A single record per CDR3 protein comes from TCRdb applying MiXCR to the RACE reads. The repertoire has about 82,000 distinct CDR3 sequences, about an eighth of them found once; the top ten carry about 5.7%. Indicated time point: patch test 3, about 24 weeks after DPC sensitization. The treatment denotes: therapeutic diphenylcyclopropenone sensitization with weekly scalp DPC. Sequencing used whole blood, obtained in connection with sensitization to the hapten diphenylcyclopropenone (DPC). The source of these receptors is a woman between 45 and 65 years old with alopecia areata. Some clones in this sample may be carry-over from other donors' samples.

This clonotype was observed many times. The CDR3 DNA reads TGTGCCAGCAGCTTATCCTACAATGAGCAGTTCTTC. Its translation is CASSLSYNEQFF. V and J are TRBV7-6 and TRBJ2-1, with unresolved D. CDR3 size: 12 residues. Trimming removed 2 bases from V and 1 base from J, with 0 bases in between. Germline assignment: CDR1 SGHVS and CDR2 FNYEAQ.

This clonotype was seen ten or more times. This chain connects TRBV7-8 to TRBJ2-1, with 13 bases matching TRBD2. V shed 8 bases, J shed 3 bases, and the junction held 13 bases outside the gene matches. The CDR3 extends over 18 amino acids. Germline lookup yields CDR1 SGHVS and CDR2 FQNEAQ. The chain's CDR3 is CASYPGLAGALGYNEQFF. CDR3 in DNA: TGTGCCAGCTACCCCGGACTAGCGGGAGCTCTGGGCTACAATGAGCAGTTCTTC.

CDR3 nucleotides: TGTGCCAGCAGTCCCCGGACCGAGGGCTACGAGCAGTACTTC. Protein: CASSPRTEGYEQYF. This chain connects TRBV12-3 or TRBV12-4 to TRBJ2-7, with D tentatively TRBD2 (5 bases). The CDR3 loop spans 14 amino acids. Trimming stripped 5 bases from V and 3 bases from J, with 14 bases between.

The J gene is TRBJ2-2, the V gene TRBV10-1; D unclear. Germline-derived CDR1 and CDR2 are WNHNN and SYGVQD (reference sequence). V dropped 10 bases and J dropped 3 bases, with 9 bases sitting between them. This CDR3 contains 12 residues. CDR3: CATSKDTGELFF. The CDR3 bases are TGCGCCACCTCGAAGGACACCGGGGAGCTGTTTTTT.

This clonotype was found a few times. The rearrangement links TRBV3-1 to TRBJ2-1; D is uncertain. This CDR3 is built from 14 residues. Germline CDR1 reads LGHDT; CDR2 reads YNNKEL (reference sequence). V was clipped by 4 bases and J by 11 bases, with 18 bases between them. CDR3 nucleotides: TGTGCCAGCAGCCGGAAAGAGCCCCGGGTGAAGCAGTTCTTC. It codes for CASSRKEPRVKQFF.

This clonotype was detected a few times. This sequence joins TRBV5-1 and TRBJ2-1; TRBD2 aligns across 9 bases. The V gene's germline CDR1 is SGHRS and CDR2 YFSETQ. This CDR3 region has 16 residues. Germline trimming cut 4 bases from V and 5 bases from J; bases unmatched to any gene: 10. In DNA form, the CDR3 reads TGCGCCAGCAGCCCTGGTCTGCGGGAGGGGAACAATGAGCAGTTCTTC. Its protein is CASSPGLREGNNEQFF.

The gene calls are TRBV2 and TRBJ2-6; D is unresolved. Germline assignment: CDR1 SNHLY and CDR2 FYNNEI. Trimming took off 3 bases at V and 3 bases at J, with 6 bases between the two ends. The CDR3 totals 14 residues. In DNA, the CDR3 is TGTGCCAGCAGTGACGGTGTTGGGGCCAACGTCCTGACTTTC. It yields the protein CASSDGVGANVLTF.

This clonotype turned up a few times. The J gene is TRBJ1-1, the V gene TRBV20-1, with D possibly matching TRBD1 (5 bases). This CDR3 region has 15 residues. Germline-derived CDR1 and CDR2 are DFQATT and SNEGSKA (reference sequence). V was clipped by 3 bases and J by 3 bases, with 17 bases between them. The CDR3 DNA follows: TGCAGTGCTAGGCCGGGGGGGTTGGTGGACACTGAAGCTTTCTTT. It is translated as CSARPGGLVDTEAFF.

This clonotype was seen repeatedly, ten times or more. This chain uses TRBV29-1 with TRBJ2-7; 8 nucleotides match TRBD2. The V segment lost 6 bases and the J segment 0 bases; nucleotides outside the gene matches: 4. Germline lookup yields CDR1 SQVTM and CDR2 ANQGSEA. The CDR3 length is 13 residues. The CDR3: CSVLAGSSYEQYF. CDR3 in DNA: TGCAGCGTCTTAGCGGGGAGCTCCTACGAGCAGTACTTC.

This chain links TRBV5-4 with TRBJ2-1; 14 positions match TRBD2. Looked up from germline, CDR1 is SGHNT and CDR2 is YYREEE (reference sequence). The CDR3 is made up of 17 amino acids. Trimming cost V 0 bases and J 5 bases; bases outside gene matches: 4. The CDR3 loop is CASSLATSGRVNNEQFF. CDR3 DNA sequence: TGTGCCAGCAGCTTGGCGACTAGCGGGAGGGTTAACAATGAGCAGTTCTTC.

At least ten counts were recorded for this clonotype. This chain connects TRBV20-1 to TRBJ2-7, with 9 bases lining up with TRBD2. This CDR3 has 13 amino acids. With V trimmed by 6 bases and J by 4 bases, 7 bases remained unmatched. Germline loops: CDR1 DFQATT, CDR2 SNEGSKA (reference sequence). In DNA form, the CDR3 reads TGCAGTGCCAATAGCGGGAGTGGGTACGAGCAGTACTTC. Encoded protein: CSANSGSGYEQYF.

The rearrangement joins TRBV19 to TRBJ2-2; 10 positions agree with TRBD1. J gave up 6 bases and V 9 bases, and 7 bases lay outside the gene matches. This CDR3 spans 14 amino acids. From germline, CDR1 is LNHDA and CDR2 SQIVND (reference sequence). The CDR3 DNA sequence: TGTGCCAGCAAGCCCGGGACAGGGGCCGGGGAGCTGTTTTTT. Translation gives CASKPGTGAGELFF.

The chain is built from TRBV2 and TRBJ2-2; a weak D match, TRBD1 (5 bases). V lost 3 bases to trimming and J lost 1 base, with 9 bases between them. Germline lookup yields CDR1 SNHLY and CDR2 FYNNEI. The CDR3 is 15 amino acids. CDR3 coding DNA: TGTGCCAGCAGTGAGTACAGGAGGAACACCGGGGAGCTGTTTTTT. Translating gives CASSEYRRNTGELFF.

There are many counts of this clonotype. This chain connects TRBV29-1 to TRBJ2-5; no firm D call. This CDR3 region has 13 residues. V shed 4 bases and J shed 4 bases, with 13 bases lying between them. Germline V gene data show CDR1 as SQVTM and CDR2 as ANQGSEA. CDR3 sequence: CSVGQSRSETQYF. In DNA form, the CDR3 reads TGCAGCGTTGGTCAAAGTCGGTCAGAGACCCAGTACTTC.

This clonotype was seen a handful of times. The chain combines TRBV20-1 with TRBJ1-1, with D possibly matching TRBD1 (5 bases). CDR3 size: 13 residues. Germline V gene data show CDR1 as DFQATT and CDR2 as SNEGSKA (reference sequence). V lost 1 base and J lost 3, with 9 bases in between. The CDR3 bases are TGCAGTGCTAGAGCGGAGACAGACACTGAAGCTTTCTTT. Translating it yields CSARAETDTEAFF.

This clonotype was detected ten times or more. The chain is built from TRBV29-1 and TRBJ2-2, with TRBD2 identical over 11 bases. This CDR3 spans 14 amino acids. Germline CDR1 and CDR2: SQVTM and ANQGSEA. The V gene end was trimmed by 6 bases and the J gene end by 4 bases; junction bases not matched to a gene: 4. CDR3 nucleotides: TGCAGCGTCGGACTAGCGGGTATCACCGGGGAGCTGTTTTTT. This gives the protein CSVGLAGITGELFF.

The chain employs TRBV19 and TRBJ1-4, with D possibly being TRBD1 (5 bases). V lost 3 bases, J lost 2 bases, and 13 bases lay in between. CDR3 length: 16 residues. CDR1 is LNHDA, CDR2 SQIVND, per germline (reference sequence). The CDR3 DNA follows: TGTGCCAGTAGTATGGATTTGGGGACGACTAATGAAAAACTGTTTTTT. As protein: CASSMDLGTTNEKLFF.